The rows below give T cell receptor beta chains drawn from one sample of a study of T cell changes during pregnancy in multiple sclerosis. This table comes from immunoSEQ multiplex PCR, and its TCRdb copy is limited to in-frame clones, with some not included. The repertoire has over 35,000 clones, around 93% of them found once; the top ten carry roughly 0.45%. Sequencing used CD4+ T cells from peripheral blood mononuclear cells, obtained in the third trimester of pregnancy. The receptors derive from a female donor in good health, enrolled as a control in a pregnancy study. Each CDR3 is given with its conserved first and last residue. D genes are given only for firm matches. Clone size appears in some rows only: once, few, many, or a class for an expanded clone.

abundance,v_gene,d_gene,j_gene,CDR3aa,CDR3nt
NA,TRBV30,NA,TRBJ2-7,CAWSVPGTSSEQYF,TGTGCCTGGAGTGTACCAGGGACAAGTAGCGAGCAGTACTTC
once,TRBV7-2,NA,TRBJ1-1,CASSYQRDTEAFF,TGTGCCAGCAGCTATCAGAGGGACACTGAAGCTTTCTTT
NA,TRBV5-3,TRBD2,TRBJ2-5,CARSPGLTSVGETQYF,TGTGCCAGAAGCCCGGGACTAACGTCTGTTGGAGAGACCCAGTACTTC
NA,TRBV27,NA,TRBJ2-7,CASSFYGRGNEQYF,TGTGCCAGCAGTTTTTACGGCAGGGGCAACGAGCAGTACTTC
NA,TRBV7-8,TRBD1,TRBJ1-1,CASSVYRGKNTEAFF,TGTGCCAGCAGCGTATACAGGGGTAAGAACACTGAAGCTTTCTTT
NA,TRBV5-1,TRBD2,TRBJ2-7,CASSLGGTSGFYEQYF,TGCGCCAGCAGCTTGGGGGGGACTAGCGGGTTCTACGAGCAGTACTTC
NA,TRBV27,NA,TRBJ2-1,CASSFGGQRTLNEQFF,TGTGCCAGCAGTTTCGGAGGACAGCGCACCCTAAATGAGCAGTTCTTC
NA,TRBV2,TRBD2,TRBJ2-2,CASSEDRGGSTGELFF,TGTGCCAGCAGTGAAGACCGGGGGGGCTCCACCGGGGAGCTGTTTTTT
NA,TRBV19,NA,TRBJ2-4,CARQPTERRAKNIQYF,TGTGCCCGCCAACCTACAGAAAGGAGGGCCAAAAACATTCAGTACTTC
NA,TRBV7-9,TRBD2,TRBJ2-5,CASSLGLARDKETQYF,TGTGCCAGCAGCTTAGGACTAGCGCGAGATAAAGAGACCCAGTACTTC
few,TRBV6-5,NA,TRBJ1-2,CASSGWGVVNYGYTF,TGTGCCAGCAGTGGGTGGGGAGTTGTCAACTATGGCTACACCTTC
NA,TRBV6-4,TRBD2,TRBJ2-2,CASSELAGSTGELFF,TGTGCCAGCAGTGAGCTAGCGGGAAGCACCGGGGAGCTGTTTTTT
NA,TRBV9,NA,TRBJ2-1,CASSWDSLGNEQFF,TGTGCCAGCAGCTGGGACTCCCTGGGCAATGAGCAGTTCTTC
NA,TRBV27,TRBD2,TRBJ2-1,CASSLGWTRAYNEQFF,TGTGCCAGCAGTTTGGGGTGGACTAGAGCCTACAATGAGCAGTTCTTC
NA,TRBV7-3,NA,TRBJ2-7,CASSLKGQGYEQYF,TGTGCCAGCAGCTTAAAGGGTCAGGGGTACGAGCAGTACTTC
NA,TRBV4-2,TRBD2,TRBJ2-3,CASSQRTSGEVDTQYF,TGTGCCAGCAGCCAAAGGACTAGCGGGGAAGTAGATACGCAGTATTTT